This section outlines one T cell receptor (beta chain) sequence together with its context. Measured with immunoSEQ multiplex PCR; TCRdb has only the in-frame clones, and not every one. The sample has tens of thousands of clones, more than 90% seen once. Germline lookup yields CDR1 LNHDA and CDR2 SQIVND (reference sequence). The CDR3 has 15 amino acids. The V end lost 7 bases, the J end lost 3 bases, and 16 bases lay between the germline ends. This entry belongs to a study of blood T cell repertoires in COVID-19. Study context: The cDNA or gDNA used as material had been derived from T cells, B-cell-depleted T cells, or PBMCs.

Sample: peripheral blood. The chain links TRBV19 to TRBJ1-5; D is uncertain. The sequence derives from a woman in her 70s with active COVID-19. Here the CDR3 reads CASTRWGDSNQPQHF. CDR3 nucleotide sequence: TGTGCCAGTACCCGCTGGGGAGATTCCAATCAGCCCCAGCATTTT. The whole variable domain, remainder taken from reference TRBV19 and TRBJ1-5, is DGGITQSPKYLFRKEGQNVTLSCEQNLNHDAMYWYRQDPGQGLRLIYYSQIVNDFQKGDIAEGYSVSREKKESFPLTVTSAQKNPTAFYLCASTRWGDSNQPQHFGDGTRLSIL.